Sequencing of this T cell receptor (beta chain) was carried out in a study of cytomegalovirus exposure and HLA in healthy donors. The study, taken as a whole, reports: The listing of fewer than 200 TCR beta chains classed them as cytomegalovirus-associated.

Only in-frame clones appear in the TCRdb table, and some are missing; sequencing was by immunoSEQ multiplex PCR. Of around 170,000 clones detected, approximately 90% appear once; the ten largest clones hold 2.5% to 3%. Turning to this clone: Its specificity is unknown.

CDR3 length: 16 residues. The sample consisted of PBMCs. The V gene is TRBV12-2, the J gene TRBJ2-1; the table's D call of TRBD2 was not tested on the DNA. TRBV12-2 is marked as a pseudogene. This receptor was taken from a man between 18 and 29 years old in good health and CMV-seronegative. The CDR3 nucleotides read TGTGCAAGTCGCTTATTTCCTAGCGGGGGATACAATGAGCAGTTCTTC. This sequence encodes CASRLFPSGGYNEQFF.